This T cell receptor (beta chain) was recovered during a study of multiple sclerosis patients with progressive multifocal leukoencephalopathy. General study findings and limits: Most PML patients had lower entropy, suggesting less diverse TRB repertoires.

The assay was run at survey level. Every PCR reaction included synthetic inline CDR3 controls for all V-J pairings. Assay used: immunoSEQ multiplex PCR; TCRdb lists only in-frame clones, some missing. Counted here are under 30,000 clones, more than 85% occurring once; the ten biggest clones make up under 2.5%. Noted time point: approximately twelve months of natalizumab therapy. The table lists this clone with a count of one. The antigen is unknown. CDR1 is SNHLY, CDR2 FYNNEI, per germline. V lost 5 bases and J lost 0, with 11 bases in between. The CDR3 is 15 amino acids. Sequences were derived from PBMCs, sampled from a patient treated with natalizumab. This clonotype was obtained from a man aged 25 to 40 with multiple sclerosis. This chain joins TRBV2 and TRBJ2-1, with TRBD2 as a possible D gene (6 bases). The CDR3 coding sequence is TGTGCCAGCAGTACCTGGGAGGCCTCCTACAATGAGCAGTTCTTC. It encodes CASSTWEASYNEQFF.